The rows below give T cell receptor beta chains drawn from one sample of a study of T cells in localized non-small cell lung cancer. Profiled with immunoSEQ multiplex PCR; TCRdb holds only in-frame clones, not every one. The data show about 20,000 clones, with around 87% seen just once and roughly an eighth held by the top ten. This specimen was PBMCs, taken before any cancer treatment. All receptors derive from a man between 40 and 70 years old with stage II squamous cell lung carcinoma. Each CDR3 is given with its conserved first and last residue. D genes are given only for firm matches. Clone size, where shown, is once, few, many, or a class for clones that have expanded.

cdr3_length	v_call	j_call	d_call	clone_size	cdr3_nt	cdr3_aa
12	TRBV6-6	TRBJ1-1	NA	NA	TGTGCCAGCAGTCCGACAAGCACTGAAGCTTTCTTT	CASSPTSTEAFF
11	TRBV2	TRBJ1-6	NA	NA	TGTGCCAGCAGGGAAGGCTCACCCCTCCACTTT	CASREGSPLHF
14	TRBV15	TRBJ2-4	TRBD1	few	TGTGCCACCAGCAGCACGGGACAGATAAACATTCAGTACTTC	CATSSTGQINIQYF
19	TRBV30	TRBJ2-6	TRBD2	NA	TGTGCCTGGAGTACCCAGGGAGGGGATCAGGTGCCGGGGGCCAACGTCCTGACTTTC	CAWSTQGGDQVPGANVLTF
17	TRBV15	TRBJ2-2	TRBD2	NA	TGTGCCACCAGCAGAATGCGGGAGGCTCCGAACACCGGGGAGCTGTTTTTT	CATSRMREAPNTGELFF
15	TRBV4-1	TRBJ2-2	NA	NA	TGCGCCAGCAGCCAAGATAGGAGGAACACCGGGGAGCTGTTTTTT	CASSQDRRNTGELFF
15	TRBV10-3	TRBJ1-1	NA	NA	TGTGCCATCAGTGAGACTCGGCGGGGGGGCACTGAAGCTTTCTTT	CAISETRRGGTEAFF
16	TRBV7-6	TRBJ1-4	NA	NA	TGTGCCAGCAGCCGCCGGGACCTACGAACTAATGAAAAACTGTTTTTT	CASSRRDLRTNEKLFF
16	TRBV5-1	TRBJ2-3	NA	NA	TGCGCCAGCAGCTTGAGTCTAGGCGGGGTCGCAGATACGCAGTATTTT	CASSLSLGGVADTQYF
13	TRBV11-2	TRBJ2-2	NA	NA	TGTGCCAGCAGCTTTCGTGGCACCGGGGAGCTGTTTTTT	CASSFRGTGELFF
13	TRBV2	TRBJ2-1	NA	NA	TGTGCCAGCACAGAGGGCCTCTACAATGAGCAGTTCTTC	CASTEGLYNEQFF
13	TRBV25-1	TRBJ2-3	NA	NA	TGTGCGACTCGGGCGGAGTCCACAGATACGCAGTATTTT	CATRAESTDTQYF
15	TRBV5-5	TRBJ2-1	TRBD2	NA	TGTGCCAGCAGCCCTGCTAGCGGGAGGGCCGTTGAGCAGTTCTTC	CASSPASGRAVEQFF
13	TRBV19	TRBJ2-1	NA	NA	TGTGCCAGTAAGGCTAGTCCGGACAATGAGCAGTTCTTC	CASKASPDNEQFF
14	TRBV6-5	TRBJ2-3	NA	NA	TGTGCCAGCAGGACGTCGGGGGTCCCAGATACGCAGTATTTT	CASRTSGVPDTQYF
14	TRBV6-1	TRBJ2-4	NA	NA	TGTGCCAGCAGAGGGGTCCTAGCCAAAAACATTCAGTACTTC	CASRGVLAKNIQYF
10	TRBV9	TRBJ1-6	NA	NA	TGTGCCAGGGATTTTCCGGCCCTCCACTTT	CARDFPALHF